This T cell receptor beta chain was documented in a study of CD8 T cell repertoires and HIV-1 epitope variants. Study-wide context: T cells were stimulated with Twenty-five Gag and Nef peptides separately. Controls were a CMV, EBV and flu pool, Ebola AY9, and no peptide. Tested: three Gag epitope families, Nef HW9 and YT9.

Only a few counts were recorded for this clone. Its specificity is not known. Sequencing was performed with immunoSEQ multiplex PCR; in TCRdb, only in-frame clones are kept and a portion is missing. The profile shows about 5,600 clones, 55% to 75% of them singletons. Sequences were obtained from cultured CD8+ T cells derived from PBMCs. This clonotype was sampled from a male donor with HIV.

The CDR3 loop reads CASTLINPGAYF. The CDR3 DNA sequence: TGTGCCAGCACCCTAATTAACCCAGGGGCGTATTTT. The chain uses TRBV9 and TRBJ2-3, with D tentatively TRBD1 (6 bases). Trimming shortened V by 6 bases and J by 14 bases, and 19 bases separated the two germline ends. Germline values: CDR1 SGDLS, CDR2 YYNGEE. This CDR3 spans 12 amino acids.